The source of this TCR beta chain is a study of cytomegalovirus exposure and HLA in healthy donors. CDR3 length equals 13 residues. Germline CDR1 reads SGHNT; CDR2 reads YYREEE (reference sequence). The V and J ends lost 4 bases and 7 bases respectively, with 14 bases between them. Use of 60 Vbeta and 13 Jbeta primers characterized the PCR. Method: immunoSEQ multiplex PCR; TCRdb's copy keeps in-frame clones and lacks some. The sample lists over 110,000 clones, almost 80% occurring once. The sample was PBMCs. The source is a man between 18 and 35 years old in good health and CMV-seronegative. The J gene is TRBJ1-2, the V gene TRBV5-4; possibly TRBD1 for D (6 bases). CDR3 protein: CASSHPDRTGYTF. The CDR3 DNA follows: TGTGCCAGCAGCCATCCTGACAGGACTGGCTACACCTTC.